The source of this T cell receptor (beta chain) is a study of blood T cell repertoires in COVID-19. CDR1 is SGHNT and CDR2 is YENEEA in the germline V gene. V shed 5 bases, J shed 5 bases, and the junction held 7 bases outside the gene matches. The CDR3 covers 15 residues. TCRdb's table, derived via immunoSEQ multiplex PCR, lists solely in-frame clones and lacks some. This sample has about 160,000 clones, with more than 65% found just once. The table lists this clone with a few counts. The rearrangement links TRBV11-3 to TRBJ1-5; TRBD1 matches at 9 bases. Sample: peripheral blood. This TCR derives from a woman older than 75 with active or convalescent COVID-19. CDR3 nucleotide sequence: TGTGCCAGCAGCATCCACAGGGGGCACCATCAGCCCCAGCATTTT. It yields the protein CASSIHRGHHQPQHF.